This T cell receptor (beta chain) is drawn from a study of post-analysis software for immune sequencing data. Overall study findings and caveats: Strong co-clustering by F measure was seen for same-batch samples. Patients used about five TRBV segments, including TRBV5-6, TRBV5-1 and TRBV20-1, more often than controls.

Unique molecular identifiers were carried by the TCR beta cDNA libraries. T cells numbering about 0.9 to 11 million yielded cDNA molecules that totaled about 500,000. TCRdb analysed the PCR reads with MiXCR anew, one entry per CDR3 protein. The profile covers hundreds of thousands of distinct CDR3 sequences, with nearly 45% appearing a single time and about 12% taken by the ten largest. Germline V gene data show CDR1 as LNHNV and CDR2 as YYDKDF (reference sequence). Trimming cost V 11 bases and J 3 bases, with 21 bases left between them. This CDR3 has 15 amino acids. Points on this clonotype: The target antigen is unknown.

This clonotype was obtained from a girl aged 5-17 years with multiple sclerosis. The sample was blood. J is TRBJ2-3 and V is TRBV15; tentative D call: TRBD1 (6 bases). This chain's CDR3 is CAQGLQGWGTDTQYF. In DNA form, the CDR3 reads TGTGCCCAGGGGCTCCAGGGATGGGGTACAGATACGCAGTATTTT. Looking up the rest from reference TRBV15 and TRBJ2-3 gives the full variable domain: DAMVIQNPRYQVTQFGKPVTLSCSQTLNHNVMYWYQQKSSQAPKLLFHYYDKDFNNEADTPDNFQSRRPNTSFCFLDIRSPGLGDTAMYLCAQGLQGWGTDTQYFGPGTRLTVL.